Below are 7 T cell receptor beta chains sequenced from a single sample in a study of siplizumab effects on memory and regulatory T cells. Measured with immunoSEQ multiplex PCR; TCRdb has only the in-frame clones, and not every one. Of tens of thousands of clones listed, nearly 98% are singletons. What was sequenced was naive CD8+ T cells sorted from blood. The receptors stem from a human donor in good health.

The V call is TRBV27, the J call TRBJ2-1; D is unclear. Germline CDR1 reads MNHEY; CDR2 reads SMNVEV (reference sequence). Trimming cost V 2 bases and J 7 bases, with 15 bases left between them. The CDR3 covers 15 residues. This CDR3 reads CASSLTAHIMNEQFF. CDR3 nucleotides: TGTGCCAGCAGTTTAACAGCTCACATAATGAATGAGCAGTTCTTC.

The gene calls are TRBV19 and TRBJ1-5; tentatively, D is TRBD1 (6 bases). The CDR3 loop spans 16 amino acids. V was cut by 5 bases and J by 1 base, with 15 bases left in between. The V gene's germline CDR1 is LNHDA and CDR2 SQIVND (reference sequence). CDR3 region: CASSPSQGRSNQPQHF. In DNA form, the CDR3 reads TGTGCCAGTAGTCCTTCGCAGGGGCGAAGCAATCAGCCCCAGCATTTT. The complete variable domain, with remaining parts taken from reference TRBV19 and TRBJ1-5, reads DGGITQSPKYLFRKEGQNVTLSCEQNLNHDAMYWYRQDPGQGLRLIYYSQIVNDFQKGDIAEGYSVSREKKESFPLTVTSAQKNPTAFYLCASSPSQGRSNQPQHFGDGTRLSIL.

CDR3 sequence reads: CASSFRLDNEQFF. DNA of the CDR3: TGTGCCAGCAGTTTCCGACTTGACAATGAGCAGTTCTTC. The chain combines TRBV27 with TRBJ2-1, with D unclear. Between the trimmed V and J ends, which lost 3 bases and 5 bases, there was a span of 8 bases. The CDR3 extends over 13 amino acids. Germline values: CDR1 MNHEY, CDR2 SMNVEV (reference sequence).

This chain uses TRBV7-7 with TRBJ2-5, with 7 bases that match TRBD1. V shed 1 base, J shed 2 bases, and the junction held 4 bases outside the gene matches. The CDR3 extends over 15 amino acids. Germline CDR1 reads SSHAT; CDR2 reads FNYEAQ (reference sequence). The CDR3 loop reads CASSLGTGIQETQYF. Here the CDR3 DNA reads TGTGCCAGCAGCTTAGGGACAGGAATTCAAGAGACCCAGTACTTC. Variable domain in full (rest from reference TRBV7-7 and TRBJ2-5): GAGVSQSPRYKVTKRGQDVTLRCDPISSHATLYWYQQALGQGPEFLTYFNYEAQPDKSGLPSDRFSAERPEGSISTLTIQRTEQRDSAMYRCASSLGTGIQETQYFGPGTRLLVL.

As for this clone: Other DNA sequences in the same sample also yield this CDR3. CDR3 sequence: CASSLASYEQYF. The CDR3 nucleotides read TGTGCCAGCAGCCTTGCGAGCTACGAGCAGTACTTC. The V call is TRBV5-4, the J call TRBJ2-7; D gene uncertain. Trimming stripped 4 bases from V and 3 bases from J, with 8 bases between. The CDR3 contains 12 residues. The germline V gene has CDR1 SGHNT and CDR2 YYREEE (reference sequence). Complete variable domain (other parts from reference TRBV5-4 and TRBJ2-7): ETGVTQSPTHLIKTRGQQVTLRCSSQSGHNTVSWYQQALGQGPQFIFQYYREEENGRGNFPPRFSGLQFPNYSSELNVNALELDDSALYLCASSLASYEQYFGPGTRLTVT.

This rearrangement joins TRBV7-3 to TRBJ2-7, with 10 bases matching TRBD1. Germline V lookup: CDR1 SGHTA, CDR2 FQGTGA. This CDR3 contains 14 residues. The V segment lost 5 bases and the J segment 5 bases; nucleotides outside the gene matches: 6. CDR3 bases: TGTGCCAGCAGCGTCTCCGGGACAGGGGACGAGCAGTACTTC. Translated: CASSVSGTGDEQYF.

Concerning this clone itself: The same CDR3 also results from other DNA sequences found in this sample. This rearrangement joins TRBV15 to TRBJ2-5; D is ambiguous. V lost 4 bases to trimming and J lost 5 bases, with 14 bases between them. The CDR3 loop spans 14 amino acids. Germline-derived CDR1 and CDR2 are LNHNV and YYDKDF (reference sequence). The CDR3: CATSTGSGWETQYF. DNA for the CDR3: TGTGCCACCAGCACTGGATCCGGGTGGGAGACCCAGTACTTC.